In its sample, the clone carrying this TCR beta chain was seen once. What it binds is not known. No patient escaped relapse after autologous stem cell transplantation, and brentuximab vedotin exposure varied. The data originate from a study of PD-1 blockade in classical Hodgkin lymphoma. CDR3 length equals 16 residues. Germline lookup yields CDR1 SNHLY and CDR2 FYNNEI. V shed 5 bases, J shed 4 bases, and the junction held 8 bases outside the gene matches. TCRdb keeps only in-frame clones here, not all; method: immunoSEQ multiplex PCR. The repertoire holds 130,000 to 150,000 clones, with 78% as singletons. Whole-study findings and limits: Significant TCR diversity gains by C4D1 occurred in CD4+ but not CD8+ cells. Although disease activity or prior therapy may be involved, causes of the repertoire differences remain undefined. Baseline diversity in complete responders resembled that of newly diagnosed patients.

The starting material was peripheral blood mononuclear cells (PBMCs), obtained before the second cycle of nivolumab. The V gene is TRBV2, the J gene TRBJ2-2; 9 bases match TRBD2. The sequence derives from a human donor with classical Hodgkin lymphoma. The CDR3 coding sequence is TGTGCCAGCAGTTTTAGCGGGAGATCGGGCACCGGGGAGCTGTTTTTT. Protein product: CASSFSGRSGTGELFF. The variable domain in full, completed from reference TRBV2 and TRBJ2-2, reads EPEVTQTPSHQVTQMGQEVILRCVPISNHLYFYWYRQILGQKVEFLVSFYNNEISEKSEIFDDQFSVERPDGSNFTLKIRSTKLEDSAMYFCASSFSGRSGTGELFFGEGSRLTVL.